Below, one T cell receptor (beta chain) is given with its context. In its sample, this clone was seen a few times. Its antigen is still unknown. One base away there is no much larger clone; base qualities are not given. This sample is part of a study of metastatic and nonmetastatic thyroid tumors (dated by TCRdb to 2019 to 2021). About the study as a whole: Repertoires from peripheral blood and from tumor or nodule tissue samples of malignant and benign thyroid patients were compared.

Before undergoing thyroid surgery, none of the patients had been given any kind of treatment. Using T-cell receptor beta sequencing, the study looked back at clinical samples from patients collected from about 2011 to 2019. The CDR3 starts with the cysteine, ends with the phenylalanine, and has 14 residues. Only the CDR3 portion is preserved as DNA: 42 bases, with reading frame beginning at the first base. The germline V gene yields MNHEY for CDR1 and SVGEGT for CDR2. Cut back by 2 bases and 1 base, the V and J ends lie 7 bases apart. The study at large found these results: In both blood and tumor samples, malignant tumors were reported to have significantly higher TCR beta diversity than benign nodules.

Receptors were amplified or captured by PCR. Sequenced using an Illumina HiSeq 4000. The TCR beta-chain CDR3 region of each patient was profiled by high-throughput sequencing. On the authors' methods: Drawing on CDR3 differences between clinicopathological groups, the researchers built a classifier meant to tell apart patients with distant-metastatic papillary thyroid cancer. The Shannon index was used to measure repertoire diversity, and the Morisita-Horn index was used to measure how similar tumor and blood repertoires were. The public reads were run again by TCRdb, first through fastp at Q25 and then through MiXCR, and only productive beta chains were kept. The V and J calls reflect TCRdb's pipeline rather than the authors' work. The sample includes some 55,000 clones, with just under 30% observed a single time. The ten largest account for 15% to 20% of the sample.

The chain was built from TRBV6-2 or TRBV6-3 and TRBJ2-3; the D gene is perhaps TRBD1 or TRBD2, each of them matching over 5 bases. Sequenced input: blood. This clonotype originated in a female donor with papillary thyroid cancer or a benign thyroid nodule (not recorded which). Some clones in this sample may be carry-over from other donors' samples. CDR3 region: CASSYVGRTDTQYF. Here is the DNA: TGTGCCAGCAGTTACGTGGGACGCACAGATACGCAGTATTTT.